This TCR beta chain came from a study of blood T cell repertoires in COVID-19. Germline assignment: CDR1 MNHNS and CDR2 SASEGT. V lost 3 bases to trimming and J lost 1 base, with 7 bases between them. The CDR3 loop spans 14 amino acids. Sequenced by immunoSEQ multiplex PCR; TCRdb stores in-frame clones only, minus some. The sample lists a few hundred thousand clones; approximately 83% were seen once. The TCR comes from a woman aged 25 to 39 who had recovered from COVID-19. The V and J genes are TRBV6-1 and TRBJ1-5; D perhaps matches TRBD1 (5 bases). The source material was peripheral blood. CDR3 loop: CASSDRGSNQPQHF. The CDR3 nucleotides are TGTGCCAGCAGTGATCGGGGGAGCAATCAGCCCCAGCATTTT.